This T cell receptor (beta chain) was obtained from a study of blood T cell repertoires in COVID-19. Overall study: PBMCs, B-cell-depleted T cells, or T cells were the source of the cDNA or gDNA that made up the material.

The V gene lost 2 bases and the J gene lost 8 bases, with 13 bases spanning the gap. This CDR3 contains 14 residues. Germline V gene sequence: CDR1 SGHRS, CDR2 YFSETQ. Profiled with immunoSEQ multiplex PCR; TCRdb holds only in-frame clones, not every one. Seen here are roughly 100,000 clones, 85% to 90% observed once, and the top ten hold roughly 4.6%. The clonotype comes from a human donor in a cohort sampled during active COVID-19. What was sequenced was peripheral blood. The chain recombines TRBV5-1 with TRBJ1-4, with D tentatively TRBD1 (5 bases). The CDR3 is CASSFTPKGEKLFF. The CDR3 DNA reads as TGCGCCAGCAGCTTTACGCCCAAGGGGGAAAAACTGTTTTTT.